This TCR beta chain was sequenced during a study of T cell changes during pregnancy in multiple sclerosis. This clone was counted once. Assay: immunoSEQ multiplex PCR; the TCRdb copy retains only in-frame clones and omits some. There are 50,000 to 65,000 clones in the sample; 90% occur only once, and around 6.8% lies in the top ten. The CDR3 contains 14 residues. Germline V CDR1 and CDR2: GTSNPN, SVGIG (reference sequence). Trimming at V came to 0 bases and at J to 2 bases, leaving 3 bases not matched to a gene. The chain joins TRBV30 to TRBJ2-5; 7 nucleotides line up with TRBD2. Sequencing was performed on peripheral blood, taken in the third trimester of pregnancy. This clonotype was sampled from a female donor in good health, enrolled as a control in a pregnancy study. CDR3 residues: CAWSVEAGQETQYF. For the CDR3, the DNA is TGTGCCTGGAGTGTAGAAGCGGGGCAAGAGACCCAGTACTTC.